What follows are 5 T cell receptor beta chains derived from one specimen sequenced in a study of control samples from healthy donors and cancer patients. Here immunoSEQ multiplex PCR was the method, and the copy in TCRdb shows in-frame clones only, minus some. This sample yields approximately 70,000 clones, of which over 75% are seen a single time; 0.95% to 1.5% belongs to the top ten. Sequences were obtained from PBMCs. The source is a woman aged 45 to 65 with colorectal cancer.

The CDR3 sequence is CASSVDRGGQETQYF. CDR3 DNA: TGTGCCAGTAGTGTTGACAGGGGGGGACAAGAGACCCAGTACTTC. This chain connects TRBV19 to TRBJ2-5; 9 positions agree with TRBD1. V was pared by 5 bases and J by 2 bases, with 6 bases of the junction left unmatched. CDR3 length: 15 amino acids. The germline V gene encodes CDR1 LNHDA and CDR2 SQIVND (reference sequence). The variable domain in full, completed from reference TRBV19 and TRBJ2-5, reads DGGITQSPKYLFRKEGQNVTLSCEQNLNHDAMYWYRQDPGQGLRLIYYSQIVNDFQKGDIAEGYSVSREKKESFPLTVTSAQKNPTAFYLCASSVDRGGQETQYFGPGTRLLVL.

This chain uses TRBV30 with TRBJ2-2; TRBD2 agrees at 16 bases. The germline gives CDR1 GTSNPN, CDR2 SVGIG (reference sequence). The CDR3 sequence is 15 residues long. Trimming at V came to 5 bases and at J to 7 bases, leaving 4 bases not matched to a gene. The CDR3 loop is CAWDGTSGRVGELFF. The DNA of the CDR3 is TGTGCCTGGGACGGGACTAGCGGGAGGGTCGGGGAGCTGTTTTTT.

The chain uses TRBV7-3 and TRBJ2-3, with D unresolved. From germline, CDR1 is SGHTA and CDR2 FQGTGA. V was trimmed by 1 base and J by 0 bases, leaving 8 bases between them. The CDR3 sequence is 15 residues long. The CDR3 sequence is CASSLIPGSTDTQYF. The CDR3 region has the DNA TGTGCCAGCAGCTTAATTCCCGGAAGCACAGATACGCAGTATTTT.

The chain joins TRBV7-9 to TRBJ1-2; D is undetermined. Germline CDR1 is SEHNR and CDR2 is FQNEAQ (reference sequence). V was cut by 3 bases and J by 3 bases, with 2 bases left in between. The CDR3 runs to 11 residues. In nucleotides, the CDR3 is TGTGCCAGCAGCTTCGACTATGGCTACACCTTC. Translating it yields CASSFDYGYTF. The variable domain in full, with the rest retrieved from reference TRBV7-9 and TRBJ1-2, is DTGVSQNPRHKITKRGQNVTFRCDPISEHNRLYWYRQTLGQGPEFLTYFQNEAQLEKSRLLSDRFSAERPKGSFSTLEIQRTEQGDSAMYLCASSFDYGYTFGSGTRLTVV.

V gene TRBV5-1 combines with J gene TRBJ2-3; D may be TRBD2 (5 bases). Germline V gene sequence: CDR1 SGHRS, CDR2 YFSETQ. The CDR3 is 16 amino acids. Deletions cut 4 bases from V and 1 base from J, with 16 bases between. The CDR3 loop reads CASSLGTGMRTDTQYF. Written as DNA, the CDR3 is TGCGCCAGCAGCCTGGGTACGGGGATGCGCACAGATACGCAGTATTTT.